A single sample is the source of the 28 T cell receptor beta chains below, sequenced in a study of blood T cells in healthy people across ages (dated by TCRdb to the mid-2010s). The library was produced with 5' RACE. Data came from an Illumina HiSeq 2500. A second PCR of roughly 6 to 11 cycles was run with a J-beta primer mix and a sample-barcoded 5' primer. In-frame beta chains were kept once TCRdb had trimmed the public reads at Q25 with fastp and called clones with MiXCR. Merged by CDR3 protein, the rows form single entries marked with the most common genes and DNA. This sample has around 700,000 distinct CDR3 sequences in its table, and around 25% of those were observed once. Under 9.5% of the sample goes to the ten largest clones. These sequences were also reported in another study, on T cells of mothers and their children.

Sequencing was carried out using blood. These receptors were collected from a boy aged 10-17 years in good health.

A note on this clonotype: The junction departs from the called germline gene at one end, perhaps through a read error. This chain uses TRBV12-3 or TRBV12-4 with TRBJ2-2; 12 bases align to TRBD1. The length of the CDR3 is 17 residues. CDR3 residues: CASSSGQGALNTGELFF. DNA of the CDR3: TGTGCCAGCAGTTCGGGACAGGGGGCACTCAACACCGGGGAGCTGTTCTTT.

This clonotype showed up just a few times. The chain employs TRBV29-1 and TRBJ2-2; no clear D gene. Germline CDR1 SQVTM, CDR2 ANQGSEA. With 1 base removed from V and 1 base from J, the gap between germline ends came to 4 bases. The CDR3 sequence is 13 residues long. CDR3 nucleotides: TGCAGCGTTGAAGGTCTGAACACCGGGGAGCTGTTTTTT. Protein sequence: CSVEGLNTGELFF.

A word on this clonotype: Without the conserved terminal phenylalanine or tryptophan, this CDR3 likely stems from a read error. The CDR3 bases are TGTGCCAGCAGCTTCTGGACTAGGTTTTCGAATGAGCAGTTCTCC. Protein: CASSFWTRFSNEQFS. The chain has TRBV7-8 and TRBJ2-1; 7 positions match TRBD2. The CDR3 is 15 residues long. Losses at the gene ends were 3 bases for V and 7 bases for J; bases not matched to a gene: 9. Germline CDR1 SGHVS, CDR2 FQNEAQ.

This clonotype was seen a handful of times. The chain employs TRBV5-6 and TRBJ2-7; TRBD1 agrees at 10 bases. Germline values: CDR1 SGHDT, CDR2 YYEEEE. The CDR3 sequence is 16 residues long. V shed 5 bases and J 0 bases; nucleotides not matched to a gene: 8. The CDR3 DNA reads TGTGCCAGCAGTTCTGAGTGGACAGGGGGCTCCTACGAGCAGTACTTC. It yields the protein CASSSEWTGGSYEQYF.

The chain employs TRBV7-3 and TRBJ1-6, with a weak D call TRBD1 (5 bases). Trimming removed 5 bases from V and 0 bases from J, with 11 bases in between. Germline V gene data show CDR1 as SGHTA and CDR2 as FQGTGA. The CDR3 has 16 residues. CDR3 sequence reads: CASSMKGSSYNSPLHF. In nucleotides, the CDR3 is TGTGCCAGCAGCATGAAGGGGAGCTCCTATAATTCACCCCTCCACTTT.

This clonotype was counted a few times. CDR3 loop: CASSPLDKQETQYF. CDR3 nucleotide sequence: TGTGCCAGCAGTCCCCTAGACAAGCAAGAGACCCAGTACTTC. The genes are TRBV27 and TRBJ2-5; D is unclear. V lost 5 bases, J lost 2 bases, and 12 bases lay in between. This CDR3 is 14 amino acids long. Per the germline V gene, CDR1 is MNHEY and CDR2 is SMNVEV (reference sequence).

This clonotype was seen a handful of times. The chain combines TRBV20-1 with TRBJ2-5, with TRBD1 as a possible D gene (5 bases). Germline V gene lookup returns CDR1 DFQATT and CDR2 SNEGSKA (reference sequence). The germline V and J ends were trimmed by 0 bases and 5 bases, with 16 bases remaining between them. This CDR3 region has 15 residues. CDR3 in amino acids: CSAREGVYADETQYF. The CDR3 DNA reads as TGCAGTGCTAGAGAAGGGGTCTATGCGGACGAGACCCAGTACTTC.

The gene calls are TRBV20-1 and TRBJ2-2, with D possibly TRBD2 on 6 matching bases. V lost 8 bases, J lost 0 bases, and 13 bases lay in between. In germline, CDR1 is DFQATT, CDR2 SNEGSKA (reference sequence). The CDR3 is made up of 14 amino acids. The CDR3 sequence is CSCRGTSNTGELFF. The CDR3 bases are TGCAGTTGCCGCGGGACTTCGAACACCGGGGAGCTGTTTTTT.

CDR3 DNA sequence: TGCGCCAGCAGCGAAGGAGTTGACAATGAGCAGTTCTTC. As protein: CASSEGVDNEQFF. The rearrangement links TRBV4-1 to TRBJ2-1, with D uncertain. The V end lost 5 bases, the J end lost 5 bases, and 10 bases lay between the germline ends. The germline gives CDR1 MGHRA, CDR2 YSYEKL. The CDR3 contains 13 residues.

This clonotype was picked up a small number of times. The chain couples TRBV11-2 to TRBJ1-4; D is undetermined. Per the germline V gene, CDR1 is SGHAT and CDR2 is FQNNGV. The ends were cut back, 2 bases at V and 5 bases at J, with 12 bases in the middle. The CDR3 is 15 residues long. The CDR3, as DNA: TGTGCCAGCAGCTTACTAGGGCAGGCGAATGAAAAACTGTTTTTT. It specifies CASSLLGQANEKLFF.

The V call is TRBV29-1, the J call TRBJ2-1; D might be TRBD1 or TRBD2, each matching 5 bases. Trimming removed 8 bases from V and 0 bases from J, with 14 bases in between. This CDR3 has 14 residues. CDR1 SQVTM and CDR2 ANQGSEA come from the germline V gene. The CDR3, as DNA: TGCAGCCTGGTGGGACCGAGCTCCTACAATGAGCAGTTCTTC. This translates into CSLVGPSSYNEQFF.

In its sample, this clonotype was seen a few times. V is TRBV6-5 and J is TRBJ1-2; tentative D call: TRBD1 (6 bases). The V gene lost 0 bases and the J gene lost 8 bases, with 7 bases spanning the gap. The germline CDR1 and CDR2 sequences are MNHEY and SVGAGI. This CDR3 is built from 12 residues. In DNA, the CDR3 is TGTGCCAGCAGTTACTCTCAGGGGGGCTACACCTTC. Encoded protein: CASSYSQGGYTF.

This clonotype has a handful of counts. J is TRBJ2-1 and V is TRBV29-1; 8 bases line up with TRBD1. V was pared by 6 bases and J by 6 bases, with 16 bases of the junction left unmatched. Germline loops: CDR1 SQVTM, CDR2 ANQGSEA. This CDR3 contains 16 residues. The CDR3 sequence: CSVEDLGQGSSNEQFF. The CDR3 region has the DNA TGCAGCGTGGAGGACCTCGGACAGGGTAGTTCCAATGAGCAGTTCTTC.

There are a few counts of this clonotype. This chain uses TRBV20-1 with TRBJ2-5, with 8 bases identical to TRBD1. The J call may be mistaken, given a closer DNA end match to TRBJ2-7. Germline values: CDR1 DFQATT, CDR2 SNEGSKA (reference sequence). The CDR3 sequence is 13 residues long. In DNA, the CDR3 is TGCAGTGCTCAGGACAGGGAGGTCGGCGAGCAGTACTTC. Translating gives CSAQDREVGEQYF.

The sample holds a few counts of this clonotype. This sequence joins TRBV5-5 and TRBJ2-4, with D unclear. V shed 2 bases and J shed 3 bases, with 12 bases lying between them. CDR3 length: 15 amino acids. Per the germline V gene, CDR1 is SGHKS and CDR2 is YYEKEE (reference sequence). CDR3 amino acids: CASSFKGWDKNIQYF. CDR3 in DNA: TGTGCCAGCAGCTTTAAGGGATGGGACAAAAACATTCAGTACTTC.

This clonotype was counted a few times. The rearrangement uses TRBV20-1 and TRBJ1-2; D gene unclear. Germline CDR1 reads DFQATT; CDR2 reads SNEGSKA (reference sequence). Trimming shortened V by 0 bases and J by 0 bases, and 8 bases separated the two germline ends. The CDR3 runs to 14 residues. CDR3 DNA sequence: TGCAGTGCTAGAGAAGTTTCAGCTAACTATGGCTACACCTTC. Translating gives CSAREVSANYGYTF.

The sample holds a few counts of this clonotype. The CDR3 spells CSVSIGGNTEAFF. In DNA, the CDR3 is TGCAGCGTCTCTATTGGTGGGAACACTGAAGCTTTCTTT. The J gene is TRBJ1-1, the V gene TRBV29-1; unclear D gene. Germline V gene data show CDR1 as SQVTM and CDR2 as ANQGSEA. This CDR3 contains 13 residues. V lost 6 bases to trimming and J lost 1 base, with 12 bases between them.

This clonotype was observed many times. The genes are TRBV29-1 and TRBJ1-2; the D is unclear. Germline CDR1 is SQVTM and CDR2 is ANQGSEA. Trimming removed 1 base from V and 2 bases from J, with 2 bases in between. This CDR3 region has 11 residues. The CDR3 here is CSVEGNYGYTF. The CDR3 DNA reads TGCAGCGTTGAAGGCAACTATGGCTACACCTTC.

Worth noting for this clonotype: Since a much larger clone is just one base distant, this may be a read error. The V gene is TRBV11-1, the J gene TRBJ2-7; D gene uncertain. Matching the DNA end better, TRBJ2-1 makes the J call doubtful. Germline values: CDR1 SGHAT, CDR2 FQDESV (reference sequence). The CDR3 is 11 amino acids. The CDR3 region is CASSFGVEQFF. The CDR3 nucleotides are TGTGCCAGCAGTTTTGGGGTTGAGCAGTTCTTC.

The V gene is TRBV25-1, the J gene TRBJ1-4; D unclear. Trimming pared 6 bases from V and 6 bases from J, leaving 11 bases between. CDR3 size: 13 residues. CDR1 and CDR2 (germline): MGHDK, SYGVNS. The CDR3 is CASRPGVYEKLFF. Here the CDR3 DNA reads TGTGCCAGCAGGCCTGGGGTTTATGAAAAACTGTTTTTT. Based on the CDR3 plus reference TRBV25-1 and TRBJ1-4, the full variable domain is EADIYQTPRYLVIGTGKKITLECSQTMGHDKMYWYQQDPGMELHLIHYSYGVNSTEKGDLSSESTVSRIRTEHFPLTLESARPSHTSQYLCASRPGVYEKLFFGSGTQLSVL.

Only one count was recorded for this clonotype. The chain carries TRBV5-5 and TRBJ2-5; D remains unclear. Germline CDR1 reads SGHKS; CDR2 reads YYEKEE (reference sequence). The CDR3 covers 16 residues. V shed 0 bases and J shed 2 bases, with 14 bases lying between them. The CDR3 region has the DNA TGTGCCAGCAGCTTGGGGCCCGGACGAGTACAAGAGACCCAGTACTTC. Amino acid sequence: CASSLGPGRVQETQYF.

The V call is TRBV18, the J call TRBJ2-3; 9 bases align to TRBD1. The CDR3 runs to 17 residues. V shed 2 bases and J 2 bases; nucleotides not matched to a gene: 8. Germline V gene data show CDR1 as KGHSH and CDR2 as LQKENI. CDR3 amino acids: CASSPVRGQGLTDTQYF. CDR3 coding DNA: TGTGCCAGCTCACCAGTTAGGGGACAGGGTCTCACAGATACGCAGTATTTT.

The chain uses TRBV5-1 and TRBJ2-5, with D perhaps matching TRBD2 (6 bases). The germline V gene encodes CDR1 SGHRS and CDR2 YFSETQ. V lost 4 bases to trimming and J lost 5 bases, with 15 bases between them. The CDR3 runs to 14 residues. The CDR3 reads CASSPGGKGETQYF. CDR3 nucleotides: TGCGCCAGCAGCCCAGGAGGGAAGGGGGAGACCCAGTACTTC.

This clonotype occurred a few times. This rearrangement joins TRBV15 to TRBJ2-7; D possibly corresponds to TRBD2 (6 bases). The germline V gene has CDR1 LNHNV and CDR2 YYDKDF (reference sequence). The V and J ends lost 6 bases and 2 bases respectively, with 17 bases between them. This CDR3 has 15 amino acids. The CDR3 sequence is CATRPSGTLAYEQYF. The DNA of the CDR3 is TGTGCCACCAGGCCATCGGGGACTCTGGCCTACGAGCAGTACTTC.

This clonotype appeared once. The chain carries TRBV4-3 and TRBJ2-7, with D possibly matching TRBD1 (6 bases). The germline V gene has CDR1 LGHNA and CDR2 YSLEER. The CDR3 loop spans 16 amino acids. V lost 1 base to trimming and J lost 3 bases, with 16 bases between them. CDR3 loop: CASSQGATGLGYEQYF. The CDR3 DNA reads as TGCGCCAGCAGCCAAGGGGCTACAGGGTTGGGCTACGAGCAGTACTTC.

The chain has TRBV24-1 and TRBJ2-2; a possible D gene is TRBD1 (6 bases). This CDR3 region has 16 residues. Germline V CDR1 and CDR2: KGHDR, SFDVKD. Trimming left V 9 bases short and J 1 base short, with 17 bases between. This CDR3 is CATESTETGNTGELFF. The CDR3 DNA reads TGTGCCACCGAGTCCACCGAGACAGGGAACACCGGGGAGCTGTTTTTT.

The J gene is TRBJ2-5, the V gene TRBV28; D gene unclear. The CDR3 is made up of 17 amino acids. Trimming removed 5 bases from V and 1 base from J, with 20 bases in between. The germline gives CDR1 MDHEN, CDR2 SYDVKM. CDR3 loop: CASSAYPVRATQETQYF. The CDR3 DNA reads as TGTGCCAGCAGTGCCTACCCCGTCCGGGCTACCCAAGAGACCCAGTACTTC.

The CDR3 is CASSPGRAEFYNEQFF. For the CDR3, the DNA is TGCGCCAGCAGTCCCGGGAGAGCGGAATTCTACAATGAGCAGTTCTTC. The genes are TRBV5-1 and TRBJ2-1, with D possibly being TRBD2 (6 bases). The V end lost 5 bases, the J end lost 3 bases, and 18 bases lay between the germline ends. Germline CDR1 is SGHRS and CDR2 is YFSETQ. This CDR3 is 16 amino acids long.